Shown below are 7 T cell receptor beta chains from a single sample sequenced in a study of blood T cell repertoires in COVID-19. Data came from immunoSEQ multiplex PCR; TCRdb stores just in-frame clones and leaves some out. In the table there are 90,000 to 100,000 clones, more than 65% of which are singletons. The specimen was peripheral blood. Receptors originate from a woman older than 75 with acute or convalescent COVID-19.

The genes are TRBV19 and TRBJ1-4; 8 positions match TRBD1. The CDR3 covers 15 residues. Germline V gene lookup returns CDR1 LNHDA and CDR2 SQIVND (reference sequence). V gave up 6 bases and J gave up 4 bases; unmatched junction bases: 7. CDR3 region: CASSLQGGGNEKLFF. CDR3 DNA: TGTGCCAGTAGCTTACAGGGGGGCGGTAATGAAAAACTGTTTTTT.

For this clone: A read error may produce the germline difference seen at one junction end. The V gene is TRBV13, the J gene TRBJ1-2; D is undetermined. This CDR3 has 13 amino acids. In germline, CDR1 is PRHDT, CDR2 FYEKMQ (reference sequence). The CDR3 loop reads CASGLGRSYGYTF. In DNA form, the CDR3 reads TGTGCCAGCGGCTTAGGCCGGTCTTATGGCTACACCTTC.

This chain uses TRBV7-8 with TRBJ2-7; 7 bases fit TRBD1. The CDR3 runs 11 residues. V dropped 4 bases and J dropped 6; count of bases not matched to a gene: 0. The germline gives CDR1 SGHVS, CDR2 FQNEAQ. The CDR3 spells CASSSGGEQYF. The DNA for the CDR3 is TGTGCCAGCAGCTCAGGGGGCGAGCAGTACTTC.

V gene TRBV28 combines with J gene TRBJ1-5; the D gene is possibly TRBD1 (6 bases). The CDR3 loop spans 14 amino acids. V lost 8 bases and J 3 bases, leaving 14 bases between the germline ends. Germline V CDR1 and CDR2: MDHEN, SYDVKM. Here the CDR3 reads CASEQGGNNQPQHF. The CDR3 bases are TGTGCCAGCGAACAGGGAGGGAACAATCAGCCCCAGCATTTT.

The V and J genes are TRBV9 and TRBJ2-7, with TRBD2 identical over 10 bases. V gave up 4 bases and J gave up 9 bases; unmatched junction bases: 10. The CDR3 is 14 residues long. From germline, CDR1 is SGDLS and CDR2 YYNGEE. CDR3 nucleotide sequence: TGTGCCAGCAGCTCGAGCGGGGGGGCGGCTGCGCAGTACTTC. It encodes CASSSSGGAAAQYF.

The chain is built from TRBV25-1 and TRBJ2-2; D is perhaps TRBD1 (5 bases). In germline, CDR1 is MGHDK, CDR2 SYGVNS. The CDR3 has 18 amino acids. The V end lost 1 base, the J end lost 2 bases, and 17 bases lay between the germline ends. The CDR3 DNA sequence: TGTGCCAGCAGTGAATGGGGTAGGGGCGGCCGAAACACCGGGGAGCTGTTTTTT. As protein: CASSEWGRGGRNTGELFF.

The gene calls are TRBV7-8 and TRBJ2-7; D possibly corresponds to TRBD2 (7 bases). CDR3 length: 15 amino acids. Germline values: CDR1 SGHVS, CDR2 FQNEAQ. The germline V and J ends were trimmed by 1 base and 2 bases, with 12 bases remaining between them. In nucleotides, the CDR3 is TGTGCCAGCAGCTTAGAATCGGGGGGCGCCTACGAGCAGTACGTC. Amino acids: CASSLESGGAYEQYV.